These 6 T cell receptor beta chains were sequenced from one sample in a study of beta chain features in type 1 diabetes. Isolated RNA was reverse transcribed in full, so expressed TCRB transcripts were sequenced. Generated by immunoSEQ multiplex PCR, the TCRdb table keeps only in-frame clones and is missing some. The sample contains roughly 240,000 clones, more than 65% of which appear only once. The sequencing sample was made of naive CD4+ T cells from blood. These receptors came from a man aged 25-45 years in good health.

V gene TRBV29-1 combines with J gene TRBJ2-7; 8 bases are a match to TRBD1. Germline V gives CDR1 SQVTM, CDR2 ANQGSEA. The V gene end was trimmed by 4 bases and the J gene end by 6 bases; junction bases not matched to a gene: 2. CDR3 length: 11 residues. In nucleotides, the CDR3 is TGCAGCGTTGGGACAGGGAGCGAGCAGTACTTC. Amino acids: CSVGTGSEQYF.

As regards this clone: Germline is not matched at one junction end, which may reflect a read error. In DNA form, the CDR3 reads TGCAGCGTTGAACATAGCCGCCACCATTTT. Its translation is CSVEHSRHHF. The chain combines TRBV29-1 with TRBJ2-3; D is ambiguous. This CDR3 spans 10 amino acids. Looked up from germline, CDR1 is SQVTM and CDR2 is ANQGSEA.

The chain recombines TRBV29-1 with TRBJ2-7; TRBD1 agrees at 8 bases. Per germline, CDR1 SQVTM and CDR2 ANQGSEA. The trim removed 1 base at V and 5 bases at J, leaving 7 bases unmatched. This CDR3 region has 14 residues. The DNA of the CDR3 is TGCAGCGTTGAAGCTGACAGGGGAATCAACGAGCAGTACTTC. Its translation: CSVEADRGINEQYF.

V gene TRBV29-1 combines with J gene TRBJ1-2; no reliable D call. Germline-derived CDR1 and CDR2 are SQVTM and ANQGSEA. This CDR3 is 12 amino acids long. The ends were cut back, 7 bases at V and 2 bases at J, with 11 bases in the middle. The CDR3, as DNA: TGCAGCGGATTACAGAGGAACTATGGCTACACCTTC. Translating gives CSGLQRNYGYTF.

The chain couples TRBV9 to TRBJ2-5, with D tentatively TRBD1 (7 bases). The CDR3 spans 14 residues. The ends were cut back, 0 bases at V and 5 bases at J, with 11 bases in the middle. Germline V gene sequence: CDR1 SGDLS, CDR2 YYNGEE. The CDR3 DNA reads as TGTGCCAGCAGCGTAGCGGCAGGGGGGGAGACCCAGTACTTC. Its translation is CASSVAAGGETQYF.

The rearrangement uses TRBV9 and TRBJ2-3; TRBD1 agrees at 8 bases. With V trimmed by 3 bases and J by 1 base, 7 bases remained unmatched. The germline gives CDR1 SGDLS, CDR2 YYNGEE. The CDR3 runs to 16 residues. The CDR3 here is CASSGYRGSGTDTQYF. In DNA, the CDR3 is TGTGCCAGCAGCGGTTACAGGGGGTCGGGCACAGATACGCAGTATTTT.